Sample share makes the clone carrying this TCR delta chain medium-sized. The sample comes from a study of gamma-delta T cells after stem cell transplantation. The germline V gene has CDR1 GEAIGNYY and CDR2 EKD. After removal of 0 bases from V and 0 bases from J, the junction contained 8 bases not matched to a gene. CDR3 length equals 17 residues. TCRdb called clones from the RT-PCR reads again using CATT. The sample has approximately 2,400 delta-chain clones, roughly a fifth seen once. This receptor was identified in a human donor. It is not recorded whose cells these are; they may come from a transplant donor. The material sequenced was gamma-delta T cells. The chain combines TRDV2 with TRDJ1, with 8 positions matching TRDD3. The CDR3 here is CACDTVDWGGYTDKLIF. DNA for the CDR3: TGTGCCTGTGACACCGTAGACTGGGGGGGGTACACCGATAAACTCATCTTT.